A single sample gave rise to the 30 T cell receptor delta chains below, sequenced in a study of γδ T cells in repeated Plasmodium falciparum infection. Gammadelta T cells were flow-sorted from PBMC into Vgamma9/Vdelta2+ and Vdelta2-negative populations for bulk analysis. TCRdb fed the multiplex PCR reads into CATT to redo clone calling. The sample shows approximately 60,000 delta-chain clones, around 1.7% of them seen only once. The specimen sequenced was gamma-delta T cells from blood. The receptors derive from a pool of human donors (malaria-infected and uninfected, not separated).

On this clone: A far larger clone is a single base away, which makes a read error likely. Within the sample, other DNA sequences also encode this same CDR3. The V call is TRDV1, the J call TRDJ1, with 8 bases lining up with TRDD2. Germline loops: CDR1 TSWWSYY, CDR2 QGS. With 0 bases clipped from V and 0 bases from J, the junction kept 24 bases outside the gene matches. This CDR3 has 23 residues. CDR3: CALGELKIFLLTPGIMYTDKLIF. CDR3 nucleotides: TGTGCTCTTGGGGAACTCAAAATCTTCCTACTGACCCCAGGGATCATGTACACCGATAAACTCATCTTT.

This clone was counted only a few times. TCRdb pairs this DNA with a much larger clone's protein that differs at residue 3, likely a read error; the protein shown was translated from the DNA. The rearrangement joins TRDV2 to TRDJ3, with TRDD3 matching 13 bases. Germline CDR1 is GEAIGNYY and CDR2 is EKD. The CDR3 has 19 amino acids. Here the CDR3 DNA reads TGTGCCGGTGACGTACTGGGGGATACGAGCTCCTGGGACACCCGACAGATGTTTTTC. Protein product: CAGDVLGDTSSWDTRQMFF.

In regard to this clone: The protein in TCRdb stems from a much larger clone and differs at residues 4 and 12 from this DNA's translation, likely a read error; here the protein is translated from the DNA. The chain couples TRDV1 to TRDJ1; possibly TRDD2 for D (5 bases). The J gene, missing from TCRdb, was assigned here through DNA to germline matching. Trimming left V 8 bases short and J 3 bases short, with 34 bases between. The CDR3 consists of 20 residues. Germline V gene sequence: CDR1 TSWWSYY, CDR2 QGS. This CDR3 is CALWVFSDPSTPLESDKLIF. The DNA of the CDR3 is TGTGCTCTTTGGGTCTTCAGCGATCCTTCAACGCCGCTGGAGTCCGATAAACTCATCTTT.

Of note for this clone: A read error is likely here: a far larger clone is one base away. Other DNA sequences of this sample code for an identical CDR3. The chain employs TRDV3 and TRDJ1; TRDD2 might be the D (6 bases). The J gene was not available in TCRdb and was assigned here by matching the DNA to germline segments. Germline V lookup: CDR1 TVYSNPD, CDR2 GDNSRS (reference sequence). The CDR3 has 18 amino acids. V was clipped by 1 base and J by 0 bases, with 24 bases between them. CDR3 nucleotides: TGTGCCTTTAACAGGGTACCTTCCCTAATTTCATACACCGATAAACTCATCTTT. It yields the protein CAFNRVPSLISYTDKLIF.

This clone was counted between two and nine times. The likely explanation is a read error, given a far larger clone one base away. Other nucleotide sequences from this sample produce the same CDR3. This chain connects TRDV1 to TRDJ1; TRDD3 matches at 10 bases. No J gene is reported in TCRdb; it was inferred here by comparing the DNA with germline. This CDR3 is 23 amino acids long. With V trimmed by 4 bases and J by 0 bases, 26 bases remained unmatched. CDR1 and CDR2 from the germline V gene are TSWWSYY and QGS. The DNA for the CDR3 is TGTGCTCTTGGGGGTACTTCCGCTCCTTTACTTTACTGGGGGATTAGGTACACCGATAAACTCATCTTT. Protein: CALGGTSAPLLYWGIRYTDKLIF.

A word on this clone: A far larger clone is one nucleotide away, so this likely arose from a read error. Additional DNA sequences in this sample encode the identical CDR3. This sequence joins TRDV1 and TRDJ1, with a possible D match to TRDD3 (6 bases). No J gene was available from TCRdb, and it was assigned here by a germline match of the DNA. This CDR3 comprises 18 residues. V dropped 1 base and J dropped 0 bases, with 18 bases sitting between them. Germline lookup yields CDR1 TSWWSYY and CDR2 QGS. The chain's CDR3 is CALGEQLRWGSYTDKLIF. CDR3 sequence (DNA): TGTGCTCTTGGGGAACAGCTACGATGGGGATCGTACACCGATAAACTCATCTTT.

Turning to this clone: This is likely an artifact of a read error, given a far larger clone one base away. This sample also contains other DNA sequences that code for the same CDR3. This rearrangement joins TRDV2 to TRDJ3; 7 bases fit TRDD3. Here the J gene came from matching the DNA to germline, since TCRdb omits it. Germline lookup yields CDR1 GEAIGNYY and CDR2 EKD. This CDR3 contains 17 residues. The CDR3 is CACDTWGSSWDTRQMFF. CDR3 DNA sequence: TGTGCCTGTGACACCTGGGGGAGCTCCTGGGATACCCGACAGATGTTTTTC.

As concerns this clone: This DNA translates differently at residue 7 from the TCRdb protein, which is that of a much larger clone; a read error is likely, and the protein shown is the DNA's own translation. The chain employs TRDV1 and TRDJ1; possibly TRDD3 for D (5 bases). The J gene was not available in TCRdb and was assigned here by matching the DNA to germline segments. The V end was cut by 3 bases, the J end by 3 bases, with 20 bases between. The germline CDR1 and CDR2 sequences are TSWWSYY and QGS. CDR3 length: 17 amino acids. The DNA of the CDR3 is TGTGCTCTTGGGGATCTCATAGGGGGCCCTGCACCCGATAAACTCATCTTT. It specifies CALGDLIGGPAPDKLIF.

This clone was seen at least ten times. TCRdb's listed protein matches a much larger clone and diverges from this DNA's translation at residue 10, likely through a read error; the protein shown comes from the DNA. V and J are TRDV1 and TRDJ1; tentative D call: TRDD3 (5 bases). V lost 2 bases, J lost 3 bases, and 13 bases lay in between. The CDR3 spans 15 residues. Germline CDR1 and CDR2: TSWWSYY and QGS. The CDR3 loop reads CALGEGSLYADKLIF. CDR3 DNA: TGTGCTCTTGGGGAAGGGTCCCTATACGCCGATAAACTCATCTTT.

Turning to this clone: TCRdb pairs this DNA with a much larger clone's protein that differs at residue 10, likely a read error; the protein shown was translated from the DNA. The chain uses TRDV3 and TRDJ1, with 8 bases matching TRDD3. CDR3 length equals 19 residues. V lost 3 bases, J lost 6 bases, and 27 bases stayed unmatched. Germline V gives CDR1 TVYSNPD, CDR2 GDNSRS (reference sequence). In DNA, the CDR3 is TGTGCCTTCCAGTGGCCTCCTAATCTACCGGGGGATAGCAGAAATAAACTCATCTTT. Its protein is CAFQWPPNLPGDSRNKLIF.

The table lists this clone with a few counts. TCRdb lists the protein of a much larger clone for this DNA, which differs at residue 15, so this is likely a read error; the protein given here is translated from the DNA itself. The chain is built from TRDV1 and TRDJ1; 9 bases align to TRDD3. No J gene is reported in TCRdb; it was inferred here by comparing the DNA with germline. The germline V gene has CDR1 TSWWSYY and CDR2 QGS. The junction had 30 bases not matched to a gene; V was cut back by 3 bases and J by 4 bases. The CDR3 has 23 residues. CDR3 sequence: CALGDLSSYRGTGGHADGDKLIF. The DNA of the CDR3 is TGTGCTCTTGGGGATCTCTCCTCCTACCGGGGAACTGGGGGACACGCGGATGGCGATAAACTCATCTTT.

With respect to this clone: A much larger clone differs by one base, so this may be a read error. The same CDR3 is also encoded by other DNA sequences in this sample. The CDR3 DNA reads as TGTGCTCTTGGGGAGCTATACCCCCTAGATCGAGGATACCCGGGTGGGATAAAGCTCATCTTT. Translating it yields CALGELYPLDRGYPGGIKLIF. This chain joins TRDV1 and TRDJ1; a weak D match, TRDD3 (6 bases). Trimming stripped 3 bases from V and 11 bases from J, with 40 bases between. The CDR3 is made up of 21 amino acids. Germline CDR1 is TSWWSYY and CDR2 is QGS.

This clone has ten or more counts. The protein TCRdb lists belongs to a much larger clone and differs from this DNA's translation at residue 8, which points to a read error; the protein shown is made from the DNA. The CDR3 loop reads CALGELSRGFLREPYWGIRRAYTDKLIF. DNA for the CDR3: TGTGCTCTTGGGGAACTTAGTCGTGGGTTCCTAAGGGAGCCGTACTGGGGGATACGTAGGGCGTACACCGATAAACTCATCTTT. The chain links TRDV1 to TRDJ1; TRDD3 matches 13 bases. Matching the DNA to germline supplied the J gene, which TCRdb does not give. Looked up from germline, CDR1 is TSWWSYY and CDR2 is QGS. The length of the CDR3 is 28 residues. J lost 0 bases, V lost 0 bases, and 34 bases had no gene match.

This clone was recorded a few times. TCRdb records a much larger clone's protein for this DNA, with a difference at residue 8 that likely arises from a read error; the protein given is the translation of the DNA. This chain connects TRDV1 to TRDJ2, with TRDD3 identical over 10 bases. The CDR3 consists of 21 residues. The J segment lost 0 bases and the V segment lost 4 bases, leaving 17 bases of the junction unmatched. Germline CDR1 and CDR2: TSWWSYY and QGS. The CDR3 DNA sequence: TGTGCTCTTGGGGTTTCCTCGAACTGGGGGATCCAAACTTCTTTGACAGCACAACTCTTCTTT. Amino acid sequence: CALGVSSNWGIQTSLTAQLFF.

This clone has more than one count but fewer than ten. A far larger clone is a single base away, which makes a read error likely. Additional DNA sequences in this sample encode the identical CDR3. The chain recombines TRDV1 with TRDJ1, with TRDD3 matching over 11 bases. TCRdb carries no J gene annotation; the J gene was assigned here by matching the DNA with germline. Per the germline V gene, CDR1 is TSWWSYY and CDR2 is QGS. The CDR3 is 21 amino acids. The CDR3 DNA sequence: TGTGCCCTTGGGGAAAGTATCCTACAAAACATTTGGGGGATACGCGCCGATAAACTCATCTTT. It encodes CALGESILQNIWGIRADKLIF.

This clone was seen a handful of times. The TCRdb record carries a much larger clone's protein, which differs from this DNA's translation at residue 10; a read error is the likely cause, and the protein listed here is the DNA translation. CDR3 protein: CALGEPFPLMLGRTDKLIF. In DNA, the CDR3 is TGTGCTCTTGGGGAACCTTTTCCCCTCATGCTGGGTCGGACCGATAAACTCATCTTT. This chain uses TRDV1 with TRDJ1, with D possibly matching TRDD3 (5 bases). Trimming removed 1 base from V and 2 bases from J, with 23 bases in between. The CDR3 totals 19 residues. Per the germline V gene, CDR1 is TSWWSYY and CDR2 is QGS.

This clone showed up many times. With a far larger clone one base away, a read error is the likely cause. The sample holds other DNA sequences that translate to the same CDR3. CDR3 DNA: TGTGCCTGTGACACCGAGCTCTTTCCCCTGGGGGACACCGATAAACTCATCTTT. Amino acids: CACDTELFPLGDTDKLIF. V is TRDV2 and J is TRDJ1; TRDD3 aligns across 7 bases. Germline assignment: CDR1 GEAIGNYY and CDR2 EKD. V lost 0 bases and J lost 0; bases outside the gene matches: 12. The CDR3 has 18 residues.

Only a few counts were recorded for this clone. The protein given by TCRdb reflects a much larger clone and differs at residue 16 from this DNA's translation, likely from a read error; the protein shown is the DNA's translation. V gene TRDV2 combines with J gene TRDJ1; 13 bases line up with TRDD3. TCRdb leaves out the J gene; it was filled in here by matching the DNA to germline. Germline V gene sequence: CDR1 GEAIGNYY, CDR2 EKD. The CDR3 totals 19 residues. As DNA, the CDR3 is TGTGCCTGTGACACCTTACTGGGGGATACGCCCCGATACACCGATAGACTCATCTTT. This codes for CACDTLLGDTPRYTDRLIF.

Many counts were recorded for this clone. The protein TCRdb gives is from a much larger clone and does not agree with this DNA's translation at residue 6, likely a read error; the protein shown here comes from the DNA. The rearrangement links TRDV1 to TRDJ1; 9 bases line up with TRDD3. The J gene, missing from TCRdb, was assigned here through DNA to germline matching. This CDR3 comprises 20 residues. The V gene's germline CDR1 is TSWWSYY and CDR2 QGS. The J segment lost 0 bases and the V segment lost 3 bases, leaving 17 bases of the junction unmatched. CDR3 nucleotides: TGTGCTCTTGGGGAGCTTCCCAGTACTGGGGGACCGACGTACACCGATAAACTCATCTTT. This encodes CALGELPSTGGPTYTDKLIF.

This clone was observed many times. This DNA translates differently at residue 8 from the TCRdb protein, which is that of a much larger clone; a read error is likely, and the protein shown is the DNA's own translation. The chain links TRDV2 to TRDJ1; D is undetermined. No J segment appears in TCRdb, so it was assigned here by matching the sequence to germline. CDR3 length: 17 residues. The V gene lost 0 bases and the J gene lost 2 bases, with 18 bases spanning the gap. CDR1 and CDR2 from the germline V gene are GEAIGNYY and EKD. The CDR3 bases are TGTGCCTGTGACACCGCCGGGGCCACCTCGGGGACCGATAAACTCATCTTT. Its protein is CACDTAGATSGTDKLIF.

This clone came up many times. The protein held in TCRdb is that of a much larger clone and does not match this DNA's translation at residue 10, likely because of a read error; the protein shown is translated from the DNA. The chain carries TRDV1 and TRDJ1; D is perhaps TRDD2 (6 bases). Germline V gene lookup returns CDR1 TSWWSYY and CDR2 QGS. Trimming removed 2 bases from V and 3 bases from J, with 22 bases in between. The CDR3 consists of 18 residues. The CDR3 nucleotides are TGTGCTCTTGGGGAAACCCTACTTCCTTCCGCGGGACCCGATAAACTCATCTTT. It encodes CALGETLLPSAGPDKLIF.

This clone was counted between two and nine times. Translating this DNA gives a protein that differs at residue 4 from the TCRdb one, which belongs to a much larger clone; a read error is likely, and the protein shown is this translation. The chain is built from TRDV1 and TRDJ1; TRDD3 agrees at 13 bases. TCRdb offers no J gene call, so here the DNA was matched to germline to obtain one. V lost 7 bases to trimming and J lost 5 bases; unmatched junction nucleotides: 34. Germline CDR1 and CDR2: TSWWSYY and QGS. CDR3 size: 24 residues. The CDR3 reads CALEPTTFGRTGGYASLGGDKLIF. CDR3 coding DNA: TGTGCTCTTGAGCCTACGACCTTCGGTCGTACTGGGGGATACGCGTCTTTGGGTGGGGATAAACTCATCTTT.

Worth noting for this clone: For this DNA, TCRdb reports the protein of a much larger clone, which diverges at residue 11, most likely from a read error; the protein presented here is translated directly from the DNA. V gene TRDV2 was called; the J gene was not; the table's D call TRDD3 went unverified against the DNA. This CDR3 is 13 amino acids long. From germline, CDR1 is GEAIGNYY and CDR2 EKD. The CDR3 reads CACDTLGGSKHIF. The CDR3 bases are TGTGCCTGTGACACACTGGGGGGTAGTAAACACATCTTT.

This clone was recorded a few times. Since a far larger clone is one base different, this is likely a read error. The sample contains more than one DNA sequence encoding this CDR3. V gene TRDV1 was called; the J gene was not; the table calls TRDD3, which could not be checked here. From germline, CDR1 is TSWWSYY and CDR2 QGS. This CDR3 contains 22 residues. CDR3 nucleotide sequence: TGTGCTCTTGGGGAACCTACGGGGATTACTGGGGGATACGCAGCGGGGACCGATAAGCTCATCTTT. This encodes CALGEPTGITGGYAAGTDKLIF.

This clone has a count of ten or more. This DNA's translation and the protein TCRdb lists, from a much larger clone, do not match at residue 12, likely due to a read error; the protein shown is translated from the DNA. The rearrangement joins TRDV2 to TRDJ1; TRDD3 might be the D (6 bases). Because TCRdb records no J gene, it was assigned here through a match of the DNA to germline. Looked up from germline, CDR1 is GEAIGNYY and CDR2 is EKD. The CDR3 is made up of 15 amino acids. CDR3 sequence: CACDTVGGYTDRLIF. CDR3 DNA sequence: TGTGCCTGTGACACCGTGGGGGGGTACACCGATAGACTCATCTTT.

The chain is built from TRDV1 and TRDJ1; TRDD3 matches at 11 bases. CDR1 TSWWSYY and CDR2 QGS come from the germline V gene. V was pared by 0 bases and J by 0 bases, with 18 bases of the junction left unmatched. The CDR3 loop spans 22 amino acids. The CDR3 sequence is CALGELALLYYWGISYTDKLIF. In nucleotides, the CDR3 is TGTGCTCTTGGGGAACTTGCCCTTCTTTACTACTGGGGGATATCGTACACCGATAAACTCATCTTT.

The sample holds many counts of this clone. This chain joins TRDV1 and TRDJ1; TRDD3 matches 10 bases. Losses at the gene ends were 2 bases for V and 0 bases for J; bases not matched to a gene: 15. This CDR3 has 20 residues. Per the germline V gene, CDR1 is TSWWSYY and CDR2 is QGS. CDR3 amino acids: CALGEFMAKDWGIYTDKLIF. CDR3 sequence (DNA): TGTGCTCTTGGGGAATTTATGGCTAAGGACTGGGGGATTTACACCGATAAACTCATCTTT.

This clone has more than one count but fewer than ten. A far more abundant clone sits one base away, making this likely a read error. Other DNA variants within this sample encode the same CDR3. The chain carries TRDV2 and TRDJ1; 7 nucleotides match TRDD2. No J segment appears in TCRdb, so it was assigned here by matching the sequence to germline. Germline CDR1 reads GEAIGNYY; CDR2 reads EKD. There are 19 residues in the CDR3. The ends lost 4 bases at V and 0 bases at J; junction bases unmatched: 19. DNA of the CDR3: TGTGCCTGTGATAATCCCGCCTTCCTCGACTGCGGGTACACCGATAAACTCATCTTT. Translated, it gives CACDNPAFLDCGYTDKLIF.

This clone occurred a few times. A far more abundant clone sits one base away, making this likely a read error. In the same sample, other DNA sequences code for this CDR3. The genes are TRDV1 and TRDJ1; D might be TRDD2 (6 bases). Germline CDR1 and CDR2: TSWWSYY and QGS. The CDR3 consists of 21 residues. The CDR3 is CALGELPLRLPLETYTDKLIF. The DNA for the CDR3 is TGTGCTCTTGGGGAACTCCCCTTGCGCCTTCCCTTGGAGACGTACACCGATAAGCTCATCTTT.

This clone was seen a handful of times. The protein that TCRdb holds for this DNA derives from a much larger clone and differs from the translated DNA at residue 11, which likely indicates a read error; the protein shown here is translated from the DNA. V gene TRDV2 combines with J gene TRDJ1; 10 bases map to TRDD3. Germline CDR1 is GEAIGNYY and CDR2 is EKD. Germline trimming cut 0 bases from V and 4 bases from J; bases unmatched to any gene: 31. This CDR3 has 24 amino acids. CDR3 region: CACDTGTGPTTSYWGMALGDKLIF. The CDR3 nucleotides read TGTGCCTGTGACACCGGTACAGGTCCTACCACTTCGTACTGGGGGATGGCCTTGGGCGATAAACTCATCTTT.